A selection of T cell receptor beta chains follows, all from one sample in a study of blood T cell repertoires in COVID-19. TCRdb's table, derived via immunoSEQ multiplex PCR, lists solely in-frame clones and lacks some. This sample has 250,000 or so clones, with about 90% found just once. The material sequenced was PBMCs or T cells enriched from blood (not recorded which). Every receptor here comes from a man aged 25 to 40 who had recovered from COVID-19. Both conserved end residues are part of each CDR3. Fields, in order: clone size, D gene, V gene, J gene, CDR3 DNA, CDR3 protein. D genes are given only for firm matches. Only some rows state a clone size, as once, few, many or a class for expanded clones.

clone size: .
D gene: .
V gene: TRBV6-5
J gene: TRBJ2-7
CDR3 DNA: TGTGCCAGTTGCCTCCCCGGCTACGAGCAGTACTTC
CDR3 protein: CASCLPGYEQYF

clone size: .
D gene: .
V gene: TRBV19
J gene: TRBJ1-5
CDR3 DNA: TGTGCCAGTAGTGGACAGTCTAGCAATCAGCCCCAGCATTTT
CDR3 protein: CASSGQSSNQPQHF

clone size: .
D gene: TRBD1
V gene: TRBV28
J gene: TRBJ1-5
CDR3 DNA: TGTGCCAGCGGCCTCGGACAGGGAAGTCAGCCCCAGCATTTT
CDR3 protein: CASGLGQGSQPQHF

clone size: .
D gene: .
V gene: TRBV4-2
J gene: TRBJ1-2
CDR3 DNA: TGTGCCAGCAGCCAAGATCTCGTTGGGGGGAATCGCTATGGCTACACCTTC
CDR3 protein: CASSQDLVGGNRYGYTF

clone size: .
D gene: .
V gene: TRBV28
J gene: TRBJ1-3
CDR3 DNA: TGTGCCAGCAGTTTAACCATAGCTGGAAACACCATATATTTT
CDR3 protein: CASSLTIAGNTIYF

clone size: .
D gene: .
V gene: TRBV12-3/TRBV12-4
J gene: TRBJ1-1
CDR3 DNA: TGTGCCAGCAGTTTAGCCCAGCGGGGAGCTTTCTTT
CDR3 protein: CASSLAQRGAFF

clone size: .
D gene: .
V gene: TRBV19
J gene: TRBJ1-5
CDR3 DNA: TGTGCCAGTAGTATTACAGGGTCCTCGTCTCAGCCCCAGCATTTT
CDR3 protein: CASSITGSSSQPQHF

clone size: many
D gene: TRBD1
V gene: TRBV7-9
J gene: TRBJ1-2
CDR3 DNA: TGTGCCAGCAGCGCCAACAGGGGGGCCAACTATGGCTACACCTTC
CDR3 protein: CASSANRGANYGYTF

clone size: .
D gene: .
V gene: TRBV5-1
J gene: TRBJ1-4
CDR3 DNA: TGCGCCAGCAGCTTGTTCCAGGGCAATAATGAAAAACTGTTTTTT
CDR3 protein: CASSLFQGNNEKLFF

clone size: .
D gene: .
V gene: TRBV3-1/TRBV3-2
J gene: TRBJ2-1
CDR3 DNA: TGTGCCAGCAGCCCTTCCTACAATGAGCAGTTCTTC
CDR3 protein: CASSPSYNEQFF

clone size: .
D gene: TRBD1
V gene: TRBV19
J gene: TRBJ1-6
CDR3 DNA: TGTGCCAGTAGTATGACAGGGTCTACCCTCTATAATTCACCCCTCCACTTT
CDR3 protein: CASSMTGSTLYNSPLHF

clone size: .
D gene: .
V gene: TRBV7-2
J gene: TRBJ1-5
CDR3 DNA: TGTGCCAGCAGCTTACTGACCGGGAATCAGCCCCAGCATTTT
CDR3 protein: CASSLLTGNQPQHF

clone size: .
D gene: TRBD2
V gene: TRBV3-1/TRBV3-2
J gene: TRBJ2-7
CDR3 DNA: TGTGCCAGCAGCCCTGAACTAGCGGGACTCTACGAGCAGTACTTC
CDR3 protein: CASSPELAGLYEQYF

clone size: few
D gene: .
V gene: TRBV14
J gene: TRBJ1-6
CDR3 DNA: TGTGCCAGCAGCCAAGGCGGCGCATACTATTCACCCCTCCACTTT
CDR3 protein: CASSQGGAYYSPLHF

clone size: .
D gene: .
V gene: TRBV5-1
J gene: TRBJ1-1
CDR3 DNA: TGCGCCAGCAGCTTGAGTGAGAGGTGGAACACTGAAGCTTTCTTT
CDR3 protein: CASSLSERWNTEAFF

clone size: .
D gene: .
V gene: TRBV28
J gene: TRBJ1-4
CDR3 DNA: TGTGCCGCCCTCCCGGAGACTAATGAAAAACTGTTTTTT
CDR3 protein: CAALPETNEKLFF

clone size: .
D gene: TRBD2
V gene: TRBV5-1
J gene: TRBJ2-1
CDR3 DNA: TGCGCCAGCAGCGGACTAGCGCCATCCAATGAGCAGTTCTTC
CDR3 protein: CASSGLAPSNEQFF

clone size: .
D gene: .
V gene: TRBV6-5
J gene: TRBJ1-5
CDR3 DNA: TGTGCCAGCGGAACAGGGTATTATAGCAATCAGCCCCAGCATTTT
CDR3 protein: CASGTGYYSNQPQHF

clone size: .
D gene: .
V gene: TRBV4-3
J gene: TRBJ2-3
CDR3 DNA: TGCGCCAGCACCAATTTCCCCCGGGTTAGCACAGATACGCAGTATTTT
CDR3 protein: CASTNFPRVSTDTQYF

clone size: .
D gene: TRBD1
V gene: TRBV25-1
J gene: TRBJ2-1
CDR3 DNA: TGTGCCAGCAGTGAACCCCAGGGGGCGTACAATGAGCAGTTCTTC
CDR3 protein: CASSEPQGAYNEQFF

clone size: .
D gene: TRBD2
V gene: TRBV7-6
J gene: TRBJ2-7
CDR3 DNA: TGTGCCAGCAGCTTAAATAGCGGGGGGGCCGGTGAGCAGTACTTC
CDR3 protein: CASSLNSGGAGEQYF

clone size: .
D gene: .
V gene: TRBV25-1
J gene: TRBJ2-7
CDR3 DNA: TGTGCCAGCAGTTCCCCAGGGATAAGGGCCTACGAGCAGTACTTC
CDR3 protein: CASSSPGIRAYEQYF

clone size: few
D gene: .
V gene: TRBV6-5
J gene: TRBJ1-2
CDR3 DNA: TGTGCCAGCAGGATGACAGAGTCCTATGGCTACACCTTC
CDR3 protein: CASRMTESYGYTF

clone size: .
D gene: .
V gene: TRBV5-1
J gene: TRBJ2-2
CDR3 DNA: TGCGCCAGCAGCTTGGACAGTAGCACCGGGGAGCTGTTTTTT
CDR3 protein: CASSLDSSTGELFF

clone size: few
D gene: .
V gene: TRBV29-1
J gene: TRBJ1-1
CDR3 DNA: TGCAGCGCCGAGACAGCCGGCACTGAAGCTTTCTTT
CDR3 protein: CSAETAGTEAFF

clone size: .
D gene: .
V gene: TRBV6-2/TRBV6-3
J gene: TRBJ2-2
CDR3 DNA: TGTGCCAGCAGTTCCGTCAGTAACACCGGGGAGCTGTTTTTT
CDR3 protein: CASSSVSNTGELFF

clone size: .
D gene: .
V gene: TRBV6-6
J gene: TRBJ1-1
CDR3 DNA: TGTGCCAGCAGTCTAGAGAACACTGAAGCTTTCTTT
CDR3 protein: CASSLENTEAFF